These T cell receptor beta chains were read from a single sample in a study of naive and memory T cell subsets. TCRdb recomputed calls from the UMI-ligation and nested PCR reads with MiXCR, one row per CDR3 protein. The profile covers 80,000 or so distinct CDR3 sequences, with around 9% appearing a single time and 1.2% taken by the ten largest. Sequencing used naive CD8+ T cells from blood. The source is a human donor in good health. Both conserved end residues are part of each CDR3. A D gene is named only where the DNA matches it firmly. Only part of the rows carry a size: once, few, many, or a class if the clone is expanded.

CDR3nt: TGCGCCAGCAGCCAATCTAGCGGGGGGTCCTACGAGCAGTACTTC
CDR3aa: CASSQSSGGSYEQYF
v_gene: TRBV4-1
abundance: few
d_gene: TRBD2
j_gene: TRBJ2-7

CDR3nt: TGTGCCAGCAGTCGGGTTTACGGGGGCTACACCTTC
CDR3aa: CASSRVYGGYTF
v_gene: TRBV12-3/TRBV12-4
abundance: few
d_gene: -
j_gene: TRBJ1-2

CDR3nt: TGTGCCAGCATGGGTTACTACGAGCAGTACTTC
CDR3aa: CASMGYYEQYF
v_gene: TRBV6-2/TRBV6-3
abundance: -
d_gene: -
j_gene: TRBJ2-7

CDR3nt: TGTGCCAGCAGCTTGTTGGCGGGAGGTTATACAGATACGCAGTATTTT
CDR3aa: CASSLLAGGYTDTQYF
v_gene: TRBV5-6
abundance: -
d_gene: TRBD2
j_gene: TRBJ2-3

CDR3nt: TGTGCCAGCATCGGAGATAGCACAGATACGCAGTATTTT
CDR3aa: CASIGDSTDTQYF
v_gene: TRBV27
abundance: -
d_gene: -
j_gene: TRBJ2-3

CDR3nt: TGTGCCAGCAGCCAAGATCGGAGGGGCGGGTCGGATGGCTACACCTTC
CDR3aa: CASSQDRRGGSDGYTF
v_gene: TRBV4-2
abundance: many
d_gene: -
j_gene: TRBJ1-2

CDR3nt: TGTGCCAGCAGTTTAGTCGTCAATCAGCCCCAGCATTTT
CDR3aa: CASSLVVNQPQHF
v_gene: TRBV28
abundance: few
d_gene: -
j_gene: TRBJ1-5

CDR3nt: TGTGCCAGCAGCCCTACCTCCGGGTACTACAATGAGCAGTTCTTC
CDR3aa: CASSPTSGYYNEQFF
v_gene: TRBV7-9
abundance: -
d_gene: -
j_gene: TRBJ2-1

CDR3nt: TGTGCCAGCAGCTTAGACAACCGGGGTACCTACGAGCAGTACTTC
CDR3aa: CASSLDNRGTYEQYF
v_gene: TRBV7-2
abundance: few
d_gene: -
j_gene: TRBJ2-7

CDR3nt: TGTGCCAGCAGCCTAGCGGAAACCTACGAGCAGTACTTC
CDR3aa: CASSLAETYEQYF
v_gene: TRBV27
abundance: many
d_gene: TRBD2
j_gene: TRBJ2-7

CDR3nt: TGTGCCAGCAGTTTCTCCAAGACAGGAACGACTGAAGCTTTCTTT
CDR3aa: CASSFSKTGTTEAFF
v_gene: TRBV6-5
abundance: -
d_gene: -
j_gene: TRBJ1-1

CDR3nt: TGCAGTGCTACAGCGGGAGGGCCCACCGGGGAGCTGTTTTTT
CDR3aa: CSATAGGPTGELFF
v_gene: TRBV20-1
abundance: many
d_gene: TRBD2
j_gene: TRBJ2-2

CDR3nt: TGCAGCGTCCAAGGTCGCACTGAAGCTTTCTTT
CDR3aa: CSVQGRTEAFF
v_gene: TRBV29-1
abundance: many
d_gene: -
j_gene: TRBJ1-1

CDR3nt: TGTGCCAGCAGCGGGGGTGAGCAGTTCTTC
CDR3aa: CASSGGEQFF
v_gene: TRBV9
abundance: -
d_gene: -
j_gene: TRBJ2-1

CDR3nt: TGTGCCAGCGGCCCCACAGCGGGAGGGTTGTACAATGAGCAGTTCTTC
CDR3aa: CASGPTAGGLYNEQFF
v_gene: TRBV27
abundance: -
d_gene: TRBD2
j_gene: TRBJ2-1

CDR3nt: TGTGCCACCAAAGAAGCGGGAGTCTTAGATACGCAGTATTTT
CDR3aa: CATKEAGVLDTQYF
v_gene: TRBV27
abundance: many
d_gene: TRBD2
j_gene: TRBJ2-3

CDR3nt: TGCGCCAGCAGCCAAGAGGGGGGTAGTGAAAAACTGTTTTTT
CDR3aa: CASSQEGGSEKLFF
v_gene: TRBV4-1
abundance: -
d_gene: -
j_gene: TRBJ1-4

CDR3nt: TGTGCCAGCAGCGACAGACTAGCGGGCAAATCCTACAATGAGCAGTTCTTC
CDR3aa: CASSDRLAGKSYNEQFF
v_gene: TRBV9
abundance: -
d_gene: TRBD2
j_gene: TRBJ2-1

CDR3nt: TGCAGTGCTCCCACTTCCGGGACAGGGAGCCTCTACGAGCAGTACTTC
CDR3aa: CSAPTSGTGSLYEQYF
v_gene: TRBV20-1
abundance: many
d_gene: TRBD1
j_gene: TRBJ2-7

CDR3nt: TGTGCCAGTAGAGGTTGGGTCGGGGAGCTGTTTTTT
CDR3aa: CASRGWVGELFF
v_gene: TRBV28
abundance: -
d_gene: -
j_gene: TRBJ2-2

CDR3nt: TGTGCCAGCAGAGAGCTAGCGGGAGCCCGAAATGAGCAGTTCTTC
CDR3aa: CASRELAGARNEQFF
v_gene: TRBV2
abundance: few
d_gene: TRBD2
j_gene: TRBJ2-1

CDR3nt: TGCAGCGTAGACAGAGACCATACTGAAGCTTTCTTT
CDR3aa: CSVDRDHTEAFF
v_gene: TRBV29-1
abundance: many
d_gene: -
j_gene: TRBJ1-1

CDR3nt: TGTGCCAGCAGCCCTAGCGGGAGTGCGCACGAGCAGTACTTC
CDR3aa: CASSPSGSAHEQYF
v_gene: TRBV9
abundance: many
d_gene: TRBD2
j_gene: TRBJ2-7

CDR3nt: TGTGCCAGCAGTCTCTCCTGGGACGAGCAGTACTTC
CDR3aa: CASSLSWDEQYF
v_gene: TRBV12-3/TRBV12-4
abundance: -
d_gene: -
j_gene: TRBJ2-7

CDR3nt: TGCAGCGTTGAAGACGGGACCCACGCGGTGGAAAAACTGTTTTTT
CDR3aa: CSVEDGTHAVEKLFF
v_gene: TRBV29-1
abundance: few
d_gene: -
j_gene: TRBJ1-4

CDR3nt: TGCAGTGCTTTCGGACTAGCGGGTAAGAAGGAGGAGCAGTTCTTC
CDR3aa: CSAFGLAGKKEEQFF
v_gene: TRBV20-1
abundance: -
d_gene: TRBD2
j_gene: TRBJ2-1

CDR3nt: TGTGCCACAAGAGCAGATACGCAGTATTTT
CDR3aa: CATRADTQYF
v_gene: TRBV7-9
abundance: -
d_gene: -
j_gene: TRBJ2-3

CDR3nt: TGTGCCAGCAGTTTATTCGGGAGTTACGAGCAGTACTTC
CDR3aa: CASSLFGSYEQYF
v_gene: TRBV28
abundance: -
d_gene: -
j_gene: TRBJ2-7

CDR3nt: TGTGCCAGCAGCCAAATAAGGAACACCGGGGAGCTGTTTTTT
CDR3aa: CASSQIRNTGELFF
v_gene: TRBV14
abundance: many
d_gene: -
j_gene: TRBJ2-2

CDR3nt: TGTGCCAGCAGTGAATACGGCTTGAATCAGCCCCAGCATTTT
CDR3aa: CASSEYGLNQPQHF
v_gene: TRBV2
abundance: -
d_gene: -
j_gene: TRBJ1-5

CDR3nt: TGCAGCGTTGACGGAGACAGGGTCGAGACCCAGTACTTC
CDR3aa: CSVDGDRVETQYF
v_gene: TRBV29-1
abundance: few
d_gene: TRBD1
j_gene: TRBJ2-5

CDR3nt: TGTGCCATCAGTGAGTTGGACGGATTAGATACGCAGTATTTT
CDR3aa: CAISELDGLDTQYF
v_gene: TRBV10-3
abundance: many
d_gene: -
j_gene: TRBJ2-3

CDR3nt: TGTGCCAGCAGTACAGGGGGCTCCACCTACGAGCAGTACTTC
CDR3aa: CASSTGGSTYEQYF
v_gene: TRBV6-5
abundance: -
d_gene: TRBD1
j_gene: TRBJ2-7

CDR3nt: TGCGCCAGCAGCTCAAGCCGGGACAGGGGGCTCTACAATGAGCAGTTCTTC
CDR3aa: CASSSSRDRGLYNEQFF
v_gene: TRBV5-1
abundance: -
d_gene: TRBD1
j_gene: TRBJ2-1

CDR3nt: TGTGCCAGTAGTCAGGGATACACTGAAGCTTTCTTT
CDR3aa: CASSQGYTEAFF
v_gene: TRBV19
abundance: many
d_gene: -
j_gene: TRBJ1-1

CDR3nt: TGTGCCAGCAGCCAGACAGGGGGAAGTGAAGCTTTCTTT
CDR3aa: CASSQTGGSEAFF
v_gene: TRBV4-2
abundance: many
d_gene: TRBD1
j_gene: TRBJ1-1

CDR3nt: TGTGCCAGCAGTTTGACAGGGGGCTGGGAGACCCAGTACTTC
CDR3aa: CASSLTGGWETQYF
v_gene: TRBV12-3/TRBV12-4
abundance: -
d_gene: TRBD1
j_gene: TRBJ2-5

CDR3nt: TGTGCCAGCAGTTCCCCCCCGGGACAGATAAGGGACAATGAGCAGTTCTTC
CDR3aa: CASSSPPGQIRDNEQFF
v_gene: TRBV27
abundance: many
d_gene: TRBD1
j_gene: TRBJ2-1

CDR3nt: TGTGCCAGCAGCCAATCCGACAGGAGCTCCTACAATGAGCAGTTCTTC
CDR3aa: CASSQSDRSSYNEQFF
v_gene: TRBV7-3
abundance: -
d_gene: -
j_gene: TRBJ2-1

CDR3nt: TGTGCCAGCAGCTCAGGACAGGGGGCGAGCAATCAGCCCCAGCATTTT
CDR3aa: CASSSGQGASNQPQHF
v_gene: TRBV12-3/TRBV12-4
abundance: -
d_gene: TRBD1
j_gene: TRBJ1-5

CDR3nt: TGCAGCGTTGAAGAGGGGGCGCGTGAAAAACTGTTTTTT
CDR3aa: CSVEEGAREKLFF
v_gene: TRBV29-1
abundance: many
d_gene: -
j_gene: TRBJ1-4

CDR3nt: TGTGCCAGCAGTAAACTAGCGGGAGGGCGTCCTGAGCAGTTCTTC
CDR3aa: CASSKLAGGRPEQFF
v_gene: TRBV27
abundance: few
d_gene: TRBD2
j_gene: TRBJ2-1

CDR3nt: TGTGCCAGCAGTGTGACAGGGAGAACTGAAGCTTTCTTT
CDR3aa: CASSVTGRTEAFF
v_gene: TRBV7-2
abundance: many
d_gene: TRBD1
j_gene: TRBJ1-1

CDR3nt: TGCGCCAGCAGCTTGGTGGGCACAGGGGGCGTTGACACTGAAGCTTTCTTT
CDR3aa: CASSLVGTGGVDTEAFF
v_gene: TRBV5-1
abundance: few
d_gene: TRBD1
j_gene: TRBJ1-1

CDR3nt: TGTGCCAGCGGGGACTGGGTCGGGGAGACCCAGTACTTC
CDR3aa: CASGDWVGETQYF
v_gene: TRBV6-5
abundance: few
d_gene: -
j_gene: TRBJ2-5

CDR3nt: TGTGCCAGCAGTGAAGCGGGTGATCCCGCCAACACTGAAGCTTTCTTT
CDR3aa: CASSEAGDPANTEAFF
v_gene: TRBV2
abundance: many
d_gene: -
j_gene: TRBJ1-1

CDR3nt: TGCGCCAGCAGCTTGAATTCGGCCACAGGACCCTACGAGCAGTACTTC
CDR3aa: CASSLNSATGPYEQYF
v_gene: TRBV5-1
abundance: -
d_gene: -
j_gene: TRBJ2-7

CDR3nt: TGTGCCGACGCCAGCGGGAGTGCTACAGATACGCAGTATTTT
CDR3aa: CADASGSATDTQYF
v_gene: TRBV12-3/TRBV12-4
abundance: -
d_gene: TRBD2
j_gene: TRBJ2-3

CDR3nt: TGTGCCAGCAGTTTAGTTTCTAGCTCCTACAATGAGCAGTTCTTC
CDR3aa: CASSLVSSSYNEQFF
v_gene: TRBV27
abundance: many
d_gene: -
j_gene: TRBJ2-1

CDR3nt: TGCGCCAGCAGCTTGGCGTTGGGACTAGATCCCATTCAGTACTTC
CDR3aa: CASSLALGLDPIQYF
v_gene: TRBV5-1
abundance: few
d_gene: TRBD2
j_gene: TRBJ2-4

CDR3nt: TGTGCCACCTCCGAAGGTGGGGGGCAAAACTATGGCTACACCTTC
CDR3aa: CATSEGGGQNYGYTF
v_gene: TRBV7-9
abundance: -
d_gene: -
j_gene: TRBJ1-2

CDR3nt: TGTGCCAGCAGTTCTCAGGGACTTGAGAATGAAAAACTGTTTTTT
CDR3aa: CASSSQGLENEKLFF
v_gene: TRBV13
abundance: many
d_gene: -
j_gene: TRBJ1-4

CDR3nt: TGTGCCAGCAGTTACACGGGACTAGCCGGCGAGCAGTACTTC
CDR3aa: CASSYTGLAGEQYF
v_gene: TRBV6-5
abundance: many
d_gene: TRBD2
j_gene: TRBJ2-7